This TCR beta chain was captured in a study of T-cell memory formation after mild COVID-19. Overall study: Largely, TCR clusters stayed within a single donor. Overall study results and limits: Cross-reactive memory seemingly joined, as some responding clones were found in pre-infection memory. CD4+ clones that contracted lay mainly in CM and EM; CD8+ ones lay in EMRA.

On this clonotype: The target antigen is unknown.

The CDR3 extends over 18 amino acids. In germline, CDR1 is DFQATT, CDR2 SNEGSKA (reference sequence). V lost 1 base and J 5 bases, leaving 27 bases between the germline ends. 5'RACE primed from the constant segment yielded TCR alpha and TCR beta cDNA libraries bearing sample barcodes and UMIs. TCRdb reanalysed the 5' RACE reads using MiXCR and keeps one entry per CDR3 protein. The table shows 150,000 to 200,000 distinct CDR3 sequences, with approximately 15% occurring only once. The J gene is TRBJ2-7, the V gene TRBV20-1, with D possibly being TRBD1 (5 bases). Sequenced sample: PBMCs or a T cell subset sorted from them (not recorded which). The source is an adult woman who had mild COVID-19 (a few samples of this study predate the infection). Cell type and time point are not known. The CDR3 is CSARGPLRAGKDTNEQYF. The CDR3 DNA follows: TGCAGTGCTAGAGGGCCTCTTCGGGCAGGGAAAGATACCAACGAGCAGTACTTC.